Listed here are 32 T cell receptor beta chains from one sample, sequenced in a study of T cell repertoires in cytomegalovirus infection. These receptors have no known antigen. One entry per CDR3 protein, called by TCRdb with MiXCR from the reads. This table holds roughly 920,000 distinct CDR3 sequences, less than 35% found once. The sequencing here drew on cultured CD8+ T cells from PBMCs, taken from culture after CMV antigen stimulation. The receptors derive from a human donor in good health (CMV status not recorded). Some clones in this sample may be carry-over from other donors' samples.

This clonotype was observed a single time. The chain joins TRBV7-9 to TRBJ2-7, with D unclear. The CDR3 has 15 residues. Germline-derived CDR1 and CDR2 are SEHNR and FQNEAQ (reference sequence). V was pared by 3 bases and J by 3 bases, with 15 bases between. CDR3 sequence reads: CASSLARHEIYEQYF. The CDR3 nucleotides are TGTGCCAGCAGCTTGGCTCGACACGAAATCTACGAGCAGTACTTC.

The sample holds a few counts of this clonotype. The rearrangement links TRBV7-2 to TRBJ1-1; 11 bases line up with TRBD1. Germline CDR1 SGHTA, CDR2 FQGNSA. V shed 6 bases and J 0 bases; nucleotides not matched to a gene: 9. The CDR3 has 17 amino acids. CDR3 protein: CASSSLGQGAMNTEAFF. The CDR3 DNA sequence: TGTGCCAGCAGTTCCCTTGGACAGGGGGCAATGAACACTGAAGCTTTCTTT.

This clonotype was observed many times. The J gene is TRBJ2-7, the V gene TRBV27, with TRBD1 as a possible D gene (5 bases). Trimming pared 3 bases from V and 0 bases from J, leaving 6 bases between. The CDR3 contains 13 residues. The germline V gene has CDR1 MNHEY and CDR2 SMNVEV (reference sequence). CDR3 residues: CASSLTVSYEQYF. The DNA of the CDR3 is TGTGCCAGCAGTTTGACAGTCTCCTACGAGCAGTACTTC.

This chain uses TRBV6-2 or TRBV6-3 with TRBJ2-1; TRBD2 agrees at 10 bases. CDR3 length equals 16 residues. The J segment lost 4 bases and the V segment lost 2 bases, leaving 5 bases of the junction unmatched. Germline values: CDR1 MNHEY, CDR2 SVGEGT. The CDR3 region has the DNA TGTGCCAGCAGTTACACGCTAGCGGGGGCTTACAATGAGCAGTTCTTC. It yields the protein CASSYTLAGAYNEQFF.

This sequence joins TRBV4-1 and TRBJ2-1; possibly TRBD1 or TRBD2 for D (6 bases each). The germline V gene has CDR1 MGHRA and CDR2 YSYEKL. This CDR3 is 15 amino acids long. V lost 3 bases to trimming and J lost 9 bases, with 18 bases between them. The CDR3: CASSQTRGELREQFF. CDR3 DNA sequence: TGCGCCAGCAGCCAGACGAGGGGGGAGTTACGTGAGCAGTTCTTC.

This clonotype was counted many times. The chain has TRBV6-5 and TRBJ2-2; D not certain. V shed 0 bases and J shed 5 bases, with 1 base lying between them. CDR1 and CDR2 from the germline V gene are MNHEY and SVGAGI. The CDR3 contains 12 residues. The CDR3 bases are TGTGCCAGCAGTTACTCAACCGGGGAGCTGTTTTTT. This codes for CASSYSTGELFF.

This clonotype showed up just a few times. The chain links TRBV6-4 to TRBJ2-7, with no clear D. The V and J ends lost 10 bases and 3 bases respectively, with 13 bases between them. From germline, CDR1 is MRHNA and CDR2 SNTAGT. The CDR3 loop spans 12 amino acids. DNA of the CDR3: TGTGCCACATCAAGCCCCAGCTACGAGCAGTACGTC. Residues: CATSSPSYEQYV.

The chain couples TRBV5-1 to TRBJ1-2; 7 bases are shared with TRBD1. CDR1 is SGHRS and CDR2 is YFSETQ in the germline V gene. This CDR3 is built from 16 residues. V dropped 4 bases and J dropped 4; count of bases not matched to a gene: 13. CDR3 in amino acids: CASSPAGTAYSYGYTF. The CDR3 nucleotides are TGCGCCAGCAGCCCCGCCGGGACAGCTTATTCCTATGGCTACACCTTC. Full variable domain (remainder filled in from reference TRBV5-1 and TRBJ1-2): KAGVTQTPRYLIKTRGQQVTLSCSPISGHRSVSWYQQTPGQGLQFLFEYFSETQRNKGNFPGRFSGRQFSNSRSEMNVSTLELGDSALYLCASSPAGTAYSYGYTFGSGTRLTVV.

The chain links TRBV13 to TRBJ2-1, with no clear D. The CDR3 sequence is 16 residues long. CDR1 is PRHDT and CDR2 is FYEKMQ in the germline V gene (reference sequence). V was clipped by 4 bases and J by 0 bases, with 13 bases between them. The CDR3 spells CASSSKWESSYNEQFF. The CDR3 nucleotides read TGTGCCAGCAGCTCGAAGTGGGAAAGCTCCTACAATGAGCAGTTCTTC. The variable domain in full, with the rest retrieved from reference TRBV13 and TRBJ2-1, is AAGVIQSPRHLIKEKRETATLKCYPIPRHDTVYWYQQGPGQDPQFLISFYEKMQSDKGSIPDRFSAQQFSDYHSELNMSSLELGDSALYFCASSSKWESSYNEQFFGPGTRLTVL.

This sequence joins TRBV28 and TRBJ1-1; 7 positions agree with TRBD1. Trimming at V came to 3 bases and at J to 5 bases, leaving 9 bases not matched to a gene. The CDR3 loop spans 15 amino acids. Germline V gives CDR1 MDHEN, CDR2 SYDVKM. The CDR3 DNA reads TGTGCCAGCAGTTTGCGGGCAGGGGGTTGGACTGAAGCTTTCTTT. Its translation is CASSLRAGGWTEAFF. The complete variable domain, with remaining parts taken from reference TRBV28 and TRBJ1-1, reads DVKVTQSSRYLVKRTGEKVFLECVQDMDHENMFWYRQDPGLGLRLIYFSYDVKMKEKGDIPEGYSVSREKKERFSLILESASTNQTSMYLCASSLRAGGWTEAFFGQGTRLTVV.

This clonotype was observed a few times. The CDR3 protein is CASSFLISGDTLTDTQYF. For the CDR3, the DNA is TGTGCCAGCAGTTTTCTGATTAGCGGCGACACACTCACAGATACGCAGTATTTT. V and J are TRBV28 and TRBJ2-3; a weak D match, TRBD2 (6 bases). Germline CDR1 reads MDHEN; CDR2 reads SYDVKM. V was pared by 3 bases and J by 2 bases, with 21 bases between. CDR3 size: 18 residues.

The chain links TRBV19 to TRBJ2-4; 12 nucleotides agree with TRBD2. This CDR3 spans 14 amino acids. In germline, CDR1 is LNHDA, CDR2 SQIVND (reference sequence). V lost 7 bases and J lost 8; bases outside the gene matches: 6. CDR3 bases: TGTGCCAGTAAAGCTAGCGGGGGGGCCGACATTCAGTACTTC. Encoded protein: CASKASGGADIQYF.

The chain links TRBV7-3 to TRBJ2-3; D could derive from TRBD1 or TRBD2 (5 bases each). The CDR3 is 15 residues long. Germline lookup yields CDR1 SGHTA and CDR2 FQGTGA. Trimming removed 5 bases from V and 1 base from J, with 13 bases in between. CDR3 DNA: TGTGCCAGCAGCCCGATGAGGGGAGGCACAGATACGCAGTATTTT. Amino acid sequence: CASSPMRGGTDTQYF.

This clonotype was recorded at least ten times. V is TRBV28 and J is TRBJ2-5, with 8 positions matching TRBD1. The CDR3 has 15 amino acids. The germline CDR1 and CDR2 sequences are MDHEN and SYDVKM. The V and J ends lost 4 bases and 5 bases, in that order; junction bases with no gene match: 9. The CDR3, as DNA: TGTGCCAGCAGTTCCCTGGCAGGGGGCGGTGAGACCCAGTACTTC. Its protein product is CASSSLAGGGETQYF.

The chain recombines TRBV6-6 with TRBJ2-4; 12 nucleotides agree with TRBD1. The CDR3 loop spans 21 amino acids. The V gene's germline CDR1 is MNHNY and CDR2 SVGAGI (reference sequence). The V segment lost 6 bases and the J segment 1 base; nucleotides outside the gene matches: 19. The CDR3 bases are TGTGCCAGCAGCCAAGGGACCGAGGGACAGGGGGCGCTTGTGGCCAAAAACATTCAGTACTTC. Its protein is CASSQGTEGQGALVAKNIQYF.

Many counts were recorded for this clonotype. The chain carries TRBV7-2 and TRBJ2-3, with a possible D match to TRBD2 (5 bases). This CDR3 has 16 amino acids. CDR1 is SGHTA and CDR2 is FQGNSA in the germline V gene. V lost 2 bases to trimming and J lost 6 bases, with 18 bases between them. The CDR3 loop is CASSLFGDRAADTQYF. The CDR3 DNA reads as TGTGCCAGCAGCTTATTCGGGGATAGGGCCGCGGATACGCAGTATTTT.

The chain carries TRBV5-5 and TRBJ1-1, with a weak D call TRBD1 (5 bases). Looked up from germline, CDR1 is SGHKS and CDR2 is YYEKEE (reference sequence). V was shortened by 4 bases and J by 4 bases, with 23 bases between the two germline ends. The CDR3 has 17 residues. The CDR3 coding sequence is TGTGCCAGCAGCCATACTTTGGGGGTCGAGGGTGTCACTGAAGCTTTCTTT. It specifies CASSHTLGVEGVTEAFF. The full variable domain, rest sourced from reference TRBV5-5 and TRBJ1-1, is DAGVTQSPTHLIKTRGQQVTLRCSPISGHKSVSWYQQVLGQGPQFIFQYYEKEERGRGNFPDRFSARQFPNYSSELNVNALLLGDSALYLCASSHTLGVEGVTEAFFGQGTRLTVV.

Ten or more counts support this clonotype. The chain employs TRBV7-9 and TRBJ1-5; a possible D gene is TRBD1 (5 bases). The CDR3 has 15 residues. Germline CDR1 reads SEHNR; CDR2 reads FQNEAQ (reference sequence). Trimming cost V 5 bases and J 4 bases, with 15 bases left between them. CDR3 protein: CASSQGGDRNQPQHF. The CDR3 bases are TGTGCCAGCAGCCAGGGTGGCGACAGAAATCAGCCCCAGCATTTT.

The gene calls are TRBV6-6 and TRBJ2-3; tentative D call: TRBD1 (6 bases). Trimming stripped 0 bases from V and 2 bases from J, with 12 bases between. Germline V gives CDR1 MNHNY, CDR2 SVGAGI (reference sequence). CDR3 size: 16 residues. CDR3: CASSYSVGADTDTQYF. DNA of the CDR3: TGTGCCAGCAGTTACTCTGTGGGGGCCGACACAGATACGCAGTATTTT.

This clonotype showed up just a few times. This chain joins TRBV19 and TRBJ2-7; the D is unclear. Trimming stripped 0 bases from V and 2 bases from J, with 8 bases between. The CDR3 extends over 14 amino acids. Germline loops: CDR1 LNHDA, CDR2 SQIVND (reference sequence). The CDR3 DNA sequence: TGTGCCAGTAGTATAGAGGAAGGGCCCTACGAGCAGTACTTC. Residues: CASSIEEGPYEQYF.

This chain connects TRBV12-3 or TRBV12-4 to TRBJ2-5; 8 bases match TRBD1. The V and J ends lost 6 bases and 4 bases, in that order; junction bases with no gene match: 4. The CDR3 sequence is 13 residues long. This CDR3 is CASRAGGRETQYF. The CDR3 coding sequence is TGTGCCAGCAGGGCAGGGGGCCGAGAGACCCAGTACTTC.

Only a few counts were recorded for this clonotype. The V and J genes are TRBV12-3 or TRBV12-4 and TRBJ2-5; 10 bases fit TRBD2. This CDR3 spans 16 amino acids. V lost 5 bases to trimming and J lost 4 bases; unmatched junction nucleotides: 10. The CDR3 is CASSKGKRGGRETQYF. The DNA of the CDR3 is TGTGCCAGCAGTAAGGGAAAGCGGGGGGGCAGAGAGACCCAGTACTTC.

The CDR3 DNA sequence: TGTGCCAGTAGTATAGATAGATCAGGGAGGGGACAGCCCCAGCATTTT. Protein product: CASSIDRSGRGQPQHF. The chain recombines TRBV19 with TRBJ1-5, with a possible D match to TRBD1 (5 bases). Germline CDR1 is LNHDA and CDR2 is SQIVND (reference sequence). V lost 0 bases, J lost 7 bases, and 16 bases lay in between. The CDR3 spans 16 residues.

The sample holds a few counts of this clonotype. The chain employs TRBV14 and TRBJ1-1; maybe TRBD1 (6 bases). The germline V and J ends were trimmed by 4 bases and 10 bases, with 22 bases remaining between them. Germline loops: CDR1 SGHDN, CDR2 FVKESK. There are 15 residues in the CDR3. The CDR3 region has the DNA TGTGCCAGCAGCCCTTTGGGACGGACAGCCAGTGGAGCTTTCTTT. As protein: CASSPLGRTASGAFF.

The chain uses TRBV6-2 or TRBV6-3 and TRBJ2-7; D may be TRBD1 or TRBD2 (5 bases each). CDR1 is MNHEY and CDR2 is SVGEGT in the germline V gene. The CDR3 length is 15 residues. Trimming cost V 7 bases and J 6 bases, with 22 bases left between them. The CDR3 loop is CASTTTARGSIEQYV. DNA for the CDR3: TGTGCCAGCACCACGACCGCGAGGGGCTCGATCGAGCAGTACGTC.

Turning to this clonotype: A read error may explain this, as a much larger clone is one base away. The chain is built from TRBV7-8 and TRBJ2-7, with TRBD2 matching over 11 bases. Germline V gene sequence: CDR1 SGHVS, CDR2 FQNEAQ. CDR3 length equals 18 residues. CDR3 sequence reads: CANSLGSSGGSSSYEQYF. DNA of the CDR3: TGTGCCAACAGCTTAGGATCTAGCGGGGGGTCCAGCTCCTACGAGCAGTACTTC.

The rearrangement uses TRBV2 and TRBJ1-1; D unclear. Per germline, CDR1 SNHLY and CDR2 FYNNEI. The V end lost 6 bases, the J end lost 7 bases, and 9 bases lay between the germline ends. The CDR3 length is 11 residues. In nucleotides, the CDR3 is TGTGCCAGCAGAGGCACTTTTGAAGCTTTCTTT. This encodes CASRGTFEAFF.

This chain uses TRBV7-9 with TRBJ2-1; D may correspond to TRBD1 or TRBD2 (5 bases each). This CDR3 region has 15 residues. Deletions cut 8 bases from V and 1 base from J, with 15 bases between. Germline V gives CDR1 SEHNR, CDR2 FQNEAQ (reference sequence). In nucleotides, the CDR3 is TGTGCCAGCGCGCTTACCGGGGCTTCCTACAATGAGCAGTTCTTC. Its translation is CASALTGASYNEQFF.

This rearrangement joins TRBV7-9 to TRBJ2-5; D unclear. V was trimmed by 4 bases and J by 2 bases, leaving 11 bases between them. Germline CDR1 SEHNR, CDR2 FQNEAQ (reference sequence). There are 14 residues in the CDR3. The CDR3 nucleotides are TGTGCCAGCAGCTCGGACCTGAATCAAGAGACCCAGTACTTC. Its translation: CASSSDLNQETQYF.

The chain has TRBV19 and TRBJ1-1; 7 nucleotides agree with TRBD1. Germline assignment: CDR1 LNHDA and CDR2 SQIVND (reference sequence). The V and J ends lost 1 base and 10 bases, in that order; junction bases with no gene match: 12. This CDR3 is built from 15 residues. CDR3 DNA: TGTGCCAGTAGTATAGTCTCATCCGGGACAGTTGGAGCTTTCTTT. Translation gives CASSIVSSGTVGAFF.

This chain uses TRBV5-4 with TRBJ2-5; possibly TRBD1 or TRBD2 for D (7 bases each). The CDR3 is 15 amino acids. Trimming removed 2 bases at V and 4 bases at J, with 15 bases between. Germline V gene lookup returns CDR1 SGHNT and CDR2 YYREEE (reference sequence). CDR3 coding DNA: TGTGCCAGCAGCTTAACCCAGGGGGGGCGAGAGACCCAGTACTTC. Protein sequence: CASSLTQGGRETQYF.

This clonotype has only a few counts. DNA for the CDR3: TGTGCCAGCAGTTACTCGAAGATGGAAGGAAGGGAGACCCAGTACTTC. As protein: CASSYSKMEGRETQYF. The chain employs TRBV6-5 and TRBJ2-5; no definite D call. This CDR3 has 16 amino acids. The ends were cut back, 0 bases at V and 5 bases at J, with 16 bases in the middle. Germline V CDR1 and CDR2: MNHEY, SVGAGI.